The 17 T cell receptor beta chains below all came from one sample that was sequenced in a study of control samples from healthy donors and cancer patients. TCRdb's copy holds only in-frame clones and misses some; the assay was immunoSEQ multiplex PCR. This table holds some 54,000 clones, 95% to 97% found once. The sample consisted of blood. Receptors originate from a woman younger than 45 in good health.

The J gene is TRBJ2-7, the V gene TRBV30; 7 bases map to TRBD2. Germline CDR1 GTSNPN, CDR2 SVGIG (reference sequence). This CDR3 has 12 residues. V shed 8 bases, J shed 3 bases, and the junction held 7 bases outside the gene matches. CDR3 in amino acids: CARGSGGYEQYF. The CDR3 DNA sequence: TGTGCCAGGGGATCGGGGGGCTACGAGCAGTACTTC.

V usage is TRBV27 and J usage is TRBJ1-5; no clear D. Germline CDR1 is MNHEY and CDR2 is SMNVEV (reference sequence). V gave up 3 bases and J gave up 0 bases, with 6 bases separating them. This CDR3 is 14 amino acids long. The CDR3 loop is CASSLGYSNQPQHF. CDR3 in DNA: TGTGCCAGCAGTTTGGGGTATAGCAATCAGCCCCAGCATTTT.

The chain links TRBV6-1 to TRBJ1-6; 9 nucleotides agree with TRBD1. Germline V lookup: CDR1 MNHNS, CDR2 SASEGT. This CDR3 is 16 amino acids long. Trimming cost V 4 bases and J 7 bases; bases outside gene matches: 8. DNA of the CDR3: TGTGCCAGCAGTGCCACTTCCGGGACAGGGAATTCACCCCTCCACTTT. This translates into CASSATSGTGNSPLHF.

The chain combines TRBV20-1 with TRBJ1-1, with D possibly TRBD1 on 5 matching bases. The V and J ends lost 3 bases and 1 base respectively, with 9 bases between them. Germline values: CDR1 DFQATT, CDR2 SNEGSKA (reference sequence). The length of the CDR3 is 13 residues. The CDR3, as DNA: TGCAGTGCTAGTTTGGGGCCGAACACTGAAGCTTTCTTT. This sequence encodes CSASLGPNTEAFF.

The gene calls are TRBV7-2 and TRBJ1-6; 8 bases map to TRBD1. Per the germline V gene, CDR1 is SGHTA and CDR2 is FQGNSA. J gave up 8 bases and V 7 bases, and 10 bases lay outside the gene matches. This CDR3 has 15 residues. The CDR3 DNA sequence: TGTGCCAGCATCCCAGCAGGGGGCGCCCATTCACCCCTCCACTTT. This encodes CASIPAGGAHSPLHF.

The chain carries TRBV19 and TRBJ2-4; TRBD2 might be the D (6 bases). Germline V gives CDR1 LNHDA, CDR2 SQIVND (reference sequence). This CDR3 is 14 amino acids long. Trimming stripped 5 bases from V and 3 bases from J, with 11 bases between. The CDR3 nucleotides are TGTGCCAGTAGTTCGGAGGGTGGCAAAAACATTCAGTACTTC. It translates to CASSSEGGKNIQYF. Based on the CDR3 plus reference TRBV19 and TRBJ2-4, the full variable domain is DGGITQSPKYLFRKEGQNVTLSCEQNLNHDAMYWYRQDPGQGLRLIYYSQIVNDFQKGDIAEGYSVSREKKESFPLTVTSAQKNPTAFYLCASSSEGGKNIQYFGAGTRLSVL.

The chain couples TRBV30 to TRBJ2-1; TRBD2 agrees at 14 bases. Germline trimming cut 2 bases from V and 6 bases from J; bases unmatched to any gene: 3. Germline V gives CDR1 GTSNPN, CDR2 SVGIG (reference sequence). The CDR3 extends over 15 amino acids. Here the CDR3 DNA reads TGTGCCTGGAGTCGAGGACTAGCGGGAGGCAATGAGCAGTTCTTC. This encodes CAWSRGLAGGNEQFF.

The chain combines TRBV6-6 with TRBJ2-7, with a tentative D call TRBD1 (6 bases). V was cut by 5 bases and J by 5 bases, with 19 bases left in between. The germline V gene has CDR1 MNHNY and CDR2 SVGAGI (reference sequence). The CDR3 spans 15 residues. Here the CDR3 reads CASSPQGLGRDEQYF. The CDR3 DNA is TGTGCCAGCAGTCCACAGGGCTTGGGTCGGGACGAGCAGTACTTC.

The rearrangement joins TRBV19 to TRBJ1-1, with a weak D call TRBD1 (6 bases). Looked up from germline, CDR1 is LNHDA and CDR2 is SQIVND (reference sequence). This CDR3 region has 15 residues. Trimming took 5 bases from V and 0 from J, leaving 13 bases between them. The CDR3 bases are TGTGCCAGTAGTGTGGGGGGCCTTATGAACACTGAAGCTTTCTTT. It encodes CASSVGGLMNTEAFF.

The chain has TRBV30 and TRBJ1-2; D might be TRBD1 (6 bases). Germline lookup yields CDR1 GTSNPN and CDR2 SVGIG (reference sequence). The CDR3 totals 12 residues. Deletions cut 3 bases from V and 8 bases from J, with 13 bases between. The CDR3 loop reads CAWSRGFSGYTF. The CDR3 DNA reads TGTGCCTGGAGCAGGGGATTTTCCGGCTACACCTTC. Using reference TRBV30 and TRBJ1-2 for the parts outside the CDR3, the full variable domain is SQTIHQWPATLVQPVGSPLSLECTVEGTSNPNLYWYRQAAGRGLQLLFYSVGIGQISSEVPQNLSASRPQDRQFILSSKKLLLSDSGFYLCAWSRGFSGYTFGSGTRLTVV.

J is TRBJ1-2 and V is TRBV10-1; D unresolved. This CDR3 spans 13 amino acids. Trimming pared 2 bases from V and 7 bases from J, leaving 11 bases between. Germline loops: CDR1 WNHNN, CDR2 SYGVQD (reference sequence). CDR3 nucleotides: TGCGCCAGCAGTGAGATTAAAGGGCTTGGCTACACCTTC. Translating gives CASSEIKGLGYTF.

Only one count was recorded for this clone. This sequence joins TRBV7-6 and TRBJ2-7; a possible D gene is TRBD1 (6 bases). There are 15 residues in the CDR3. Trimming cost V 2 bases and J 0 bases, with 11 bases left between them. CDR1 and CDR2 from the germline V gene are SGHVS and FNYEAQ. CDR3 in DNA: TGTGCCAGCAGCTTAACGGAAGGGGGCTCCTACGAGCAGTACTTC. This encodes CASSLTEGGSYEQYF.

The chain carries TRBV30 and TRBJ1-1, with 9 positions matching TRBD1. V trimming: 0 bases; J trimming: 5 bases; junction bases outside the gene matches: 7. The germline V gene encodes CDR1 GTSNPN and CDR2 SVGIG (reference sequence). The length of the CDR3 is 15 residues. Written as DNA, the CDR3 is TGTGCCTGGAGTGTGACGGGACAGGGAAGGACTGAAGCTTTCTTT. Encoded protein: CAWSVTGQGRTEAFF.

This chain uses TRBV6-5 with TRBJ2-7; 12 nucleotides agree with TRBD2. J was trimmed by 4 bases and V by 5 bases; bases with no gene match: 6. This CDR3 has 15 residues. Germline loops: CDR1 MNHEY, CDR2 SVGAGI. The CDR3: CASSRELAGGYEQYF. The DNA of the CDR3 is TGTGCCAGCAGTCGCGAGCTAGCGGGAGGGTACGAGCAGTACTTC.

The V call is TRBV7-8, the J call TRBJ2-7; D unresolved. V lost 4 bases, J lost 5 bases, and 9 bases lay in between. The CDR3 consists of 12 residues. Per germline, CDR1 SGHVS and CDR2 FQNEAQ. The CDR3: CASSSNSHEQYF. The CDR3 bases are TGTGCCAGCAGCTCCAATAGCCACGAGCAGTACTTC.

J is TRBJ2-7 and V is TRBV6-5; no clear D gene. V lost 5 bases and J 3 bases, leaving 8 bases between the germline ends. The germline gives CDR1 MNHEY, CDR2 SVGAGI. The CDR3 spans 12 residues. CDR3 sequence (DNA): TGTGCCAGCAGTAACCTGTTCTACGAGCAGTACTTC. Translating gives CASSNLFYEQYF.

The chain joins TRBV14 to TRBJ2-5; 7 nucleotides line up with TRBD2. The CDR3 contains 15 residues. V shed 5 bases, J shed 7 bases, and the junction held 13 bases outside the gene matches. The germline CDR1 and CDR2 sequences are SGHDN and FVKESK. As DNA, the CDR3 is TGTGCCAGCAGCTACGAACAAGGACTAGTGGGGACCCAGTACTTC. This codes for CASSYEQGLVGTQYF.